Sequencing of this T cell receptor (beta chain) was carried out in a study of T cell changes during pregnancy in multiple sclerosis. Some clones are missing from TCRdb's copy, which holds only in-frame ones; the method was immunoSEQ multiplex PCR. The data show tens of thousands of clones, 80% to 95% seen once. This CDR3 spans 15 amino acids. Trimming cost V 0 bases and J 6 bases, with 14 bases left between them. Germline V gives CDR1 SEHNR, CDR2 FQNEAQ (reference sequence). Here the sequenced sample was CD8+ T cells from peripheral blood mononuclear cells, taken after pregnancy. This receptor was obtained from a female donor with multiple sclerosis, enrolled in a pregnancy study. The V gene is TRBV7-9, the J gene TRBJ1-1, with D tentatively TRBD1 (5 bases). The CDR3 DNA sequence: TGTGCCAGCAGCTTAGCGGGCAGGGAAGGGCCTGAAGCTTTCTTT. It specifies CASSLAGREGPEAFF. Variable domain in full (rest from reference TRBV7-9 and TRBJ1-1): DTGVSQNPRHKITKRGQNVTFRCDPISEHNRLYWYRQTLGQGPEFLTYFQNEAQLEKSRLLSDRFSAERPKGSFSTLEIQRTEQGDSAMYLCASSLAGREGPEAFFGQGTRLTVV.